This note documents a single T cell receptor (beta chain) sequence. The CDR3 totals 16 residues. V gave up 5 bases and J gave up 10 bases, with 25 bases separating them. In germline, CDR1 is SGHTA, CDR2 FQGNSA. The sample is drawn from a study of cytomegalovirus exposure and HLA in healthy donors. The PCR was carried out with 60 Vbeta primers and 13 Jbeta primers. TCRdb's copy holds only in-frame clones and misses some; the assay was immunoSEQ multiplex PCR. The table lists some 150,000 clones, nearly 80% of them singletons, with 2.5% to 3.5% in the top ten. The sequenced sample consisted of PBMCs. This rearrangement joins TRBV7-2 to TRBJ2-3; tentatively, D is TRBD2 (6 bases). The origin of this receptor is a man in his forties in good health and CMV-seropositive. For the CDR3, the DNA is TGTGCCAGCAGCCCCCATGGGGACTCCACCCTCGTTCCGCAGTATTTT. Amino acid sequence: CASSPHGDSTLVPQYF. Looking up the rest from reference TRBV7-2 and TRBJ2-3 gives the full variable domain: GAGVSQSPSNKVTEKGKDVELRCDPISGHTALYWYRQSLGQGLEFLIYFQGNSAPDKSGLPSDRFSAERTGGSVSTLTIQRTQQEDSAVYLCASSPHGDSTLVPQYFGPGTRLTVL.